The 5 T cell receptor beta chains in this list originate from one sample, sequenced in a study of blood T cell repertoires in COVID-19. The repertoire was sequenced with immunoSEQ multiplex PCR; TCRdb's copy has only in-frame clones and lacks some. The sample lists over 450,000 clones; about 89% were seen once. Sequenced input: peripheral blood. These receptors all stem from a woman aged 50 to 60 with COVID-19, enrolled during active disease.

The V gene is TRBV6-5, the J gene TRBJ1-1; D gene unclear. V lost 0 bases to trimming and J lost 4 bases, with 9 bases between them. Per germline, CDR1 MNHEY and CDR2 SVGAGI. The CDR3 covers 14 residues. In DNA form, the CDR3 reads TGTGCCAGCAGTTACTCGGAGGGCGCCACTGAAGCTTTCTTT. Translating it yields CASSYSEGATEAFF.

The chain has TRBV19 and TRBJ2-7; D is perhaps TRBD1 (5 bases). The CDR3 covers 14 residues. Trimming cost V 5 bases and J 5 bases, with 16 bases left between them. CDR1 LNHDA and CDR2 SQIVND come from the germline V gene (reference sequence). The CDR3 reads CASSADRPPNEQYF. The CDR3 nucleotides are TGTGCCAGTAGTGCAGACAGACCACCTAACGAGCAGTACTTC.

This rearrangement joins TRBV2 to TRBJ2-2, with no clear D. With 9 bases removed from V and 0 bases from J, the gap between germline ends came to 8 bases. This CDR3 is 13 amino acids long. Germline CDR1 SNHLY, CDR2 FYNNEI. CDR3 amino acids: CASLAPNTGELFF. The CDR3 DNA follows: TGTGCCAGTTTAGCACCGAACACCGGGGAGCTGTTTTTT.

The CDR3 spells CASSGQGAGTEAFF. The CDR3 region has the DNA TGTGCCAGCAGCGGACAGGGGGCAGGGACTGAAGCTTTCTTT. The chain has TRBV7-9 and TRBJ1-1, with 11 bases aligning to TRBD1. This CDR3 is built from 14 residues. Germline V CDR1 and CDR2: SEHNR, FQNEAQ (reference sequence). The trim removed 5 bases at V and 5 bases at J, leaving 4 bases unmatched.

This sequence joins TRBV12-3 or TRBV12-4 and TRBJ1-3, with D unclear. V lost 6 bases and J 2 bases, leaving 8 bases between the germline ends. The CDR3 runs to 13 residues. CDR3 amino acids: CASRVNTGNTIYF. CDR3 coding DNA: TGTGCCAGCAGGGTAAACACTGGAAACACCATATATTTT.